This T cell receptor (beta chain) was identified in a study of CD8+CD57+ T cells in acquired aplastic anemia. Study-level background: DNA per sorted CD4+ or CD8+ sample ranged about 0.19 to 30 ug, averaging about 3.4 ug.

Genomic DNA constituted the template upon which TCR beta VDJ and CDR3 profiling was performed. TCRdb reprocessed the reads with MiXCR, giving one entry per CDR3 protein. The sample has 450,000 to 550,000 distinct CDR3 sequences, about a third seen once; the top ten hold 0.7% to 1%. This clonotype was observed a few times. CDR3 length: 15 amino acids. The junction had 5 bases not matched to a gene; V was cut back by 0 bases and J by 2 bases. Germline assignment: CDR1 DFQATT and CDR2 SNEGSKA (reference sequence). Before being chosen for sequencing, patients had shown CD8+CD57+ cell expansion by flow cytometry. Patients uniformly had severe acquired aplastic anemia. By the time of blood sampling, patients had still received no therapy.

Material for sequencing was sorted CD4+, CD8+, or CD8+CD57+ T cells (not recorded which) from PBMCs. The TCR sequence derives from a human donor with aplastic anemia. This chain links TRBV20-1 with TRBJ2-7; TRBD2 agrees at 9 bases. The DNA for the CDR3 is TGCAGTGCTAGAGATGTAGCGGGGGACCCCTACGAGCAGTACTTC. Encoded protein: CSARDVAGDPYEQYF.